The 8 T cell receptor beta chains presented below share a single source sample, sequenced in a study of cytomegalovirus exposure and HLA in healthy donors. This table comes from immunoSEQ multiplex PCR, and its TCRdb copy is limited to in-frame clones, with some not included. The table includes approximately 210,000 clones, more than 70% detected once. The sequenced material came from PBMCs. These receptors were taken from a woman in her late teens or twenties in good health and CMV-seronegative.

This chain links TRBV6-1 with TRBJ2-1, with D hard to call. Germline V CDR1 and CDR2: MNHNS, SASEGT. V shed 7 bases and J shed 2 bases, with 6 bases lying between them. This CDR3 spans 12 amino acids. The CDR3 sequence is CASILPYNEQFF. In nucleotides, the CDR3 is TGTGCCAGCATCCTCCCCTACAATGAGCAGTTCTTC.

This clone turned up a few times. The rearrangement links TRBV5-1 to TRBJ2-7; TRBD1 matches at 7 bases. Germline V gene sequence: CDR1 SGHRS, CDR2 YFSETQ. This CDR3 comprises 12 residues. V lost 4 bases and J lost 6; bases outside the gene matches: 4. The CDR3 DNA sequence: TGCGCCAGCAGCCTGGACAGGTCCGAGCAGTACTTC. It is translated as CASSLDRSEQYF.

V and J are TRBV19 and TRBJ2-5, with 8 bases fitting TRBD1. Germline trimming cut 4 bases from V and 3 bases from J; bases unmatched to any gene: 1. CDR1 is LNHDA and CDR2 is SQIVND in the germline V gene (reference sequence). This CDR3 has 13 residues. CDR3 region: CASSTDREETQYF. CDR3 DNA sequence: TGTGCCAGTAGTACGGACAGGGAAGAGACCCAGTACTTC.

The chain employs TRBV30 and TRBJ1-2; D gene uncertain. V lost 0 bases and J lost 8, with 10 bases in between. The CDR3 loop spans 12 amino acids. Looked up from germline, CDR1 is GTSNPN and CDR2 is SVGIG (reference sequence). The chain's CDR3 is CAWSVGPRGYTF. CDR3 in DNA: TGTGCCTGGAGTGTTGGCCCGCGGGGCTACACCTTC.

The chain combines TRBV5-1 with TRBJ1-4, with 9 bases that match TRBD1. V was clipped by 4 bases and J by 0 bases; unmatched bases: 7. Germline CDR1 reads SGHRS; CDR2 reads YFSETQ. This CDR3 region has 17 residues. Here the CDR3 DNA reads TGCGCCAGCAGCAGCGGACAGGGGCCAACAACTAATGAAAAACTGTTTTTT. Translated: CASSSGQGPTTNEKLFF.

The chain links TRBV7-9 to TRBJ1-2; maybe TRBD1 (6 bases). Trimming shortened V by 5 bases and J by 4 bases, and 11 bases separated the two germline ends. The CDR3 loop spans 13 amino acids. Germline V lookup: CDR1 SEHNR, CDR2 FQNEAQ (reference sequence). The CDR3 sequence: CASSVGGVYGYTF. The CDR3 bases are TGTGCCAGCAGCGTAGGGGGGGTCTATGGCTACACCTTC.

The genes are TRBV9 and TRBJ2-3, with no clear D. Per germline, CDR1 SGDLS and CDR2 YYNGEE. The CDR3 consists of 12 residues. V was shortened by 0 bases and J by 6 bases, with 5 bases between the two germline ends. CDR3 DNA: TGTGCCAGCAGCGTAGCTGTCGATACGCAGTATTTT. Translation gives CASSVAVDTQYF.

The chain combines TRBV11-2 with TRBJ2-3; TRBD1 might be the D (5 bases). From germline, CDR1 is SGHAT and CDR2 FQNNGV. Trimming took 0 bases from V and 0 from J, leaving 16 bases between them. The CDR3 contains 18 residues. DNA of the CDR3: TGTGCCAGCAGCTTAGATCATAGGGGTCAGACTAGCACAGATACGCAGTATTTT. Its protein product is CASSLDHRGQTSTDTQYF. Looking up the rest from reference TRBV11-2 and TRBJ2-3 gives the full variable domain: EAGVAQSPRYKIIEKRQSVAFWCNPISGHATLYWYQQILGQGPKLLIQFQNNGVVDDSQLPKDRFSAERLKGVDSTLKIQPAKLEDSAVYLCASSLDHRGQTSTDTQYFGPGTRLTVL.